One and the same sample provided the 7 T cell receptor beta chains below, sequenced in a study of T cells in women clearing cervical HPV infection (dated by TCRdb to about 2018). Library preparation used the immunoSEQ multiplex PCR assay. Imported from immuneACCESS, the table was reduced by TCRdb to in-frame sequences with V and J called. These copies leave out some clones; in studies compared against another copy, an unresolved V gene accounts for under half, and the cause of the remainder is not known. The table of this sample itemizes tens of thousands of clones. The ten biggest clones cover over 5.5% of the sample. The specimen was blood buffy coat. The receptors here all came from a woman between 18 and 70 years old with a cervical HPV16 infection that either progressed to CIN3+ or cleared (not recorded which).

On this clone itself: The CDR3 is cut off 3 residues early in the read; its end comes from the germline J gene. The chain combines TRBV20-1 with TRBJ2-2; 9 bases map to TRBD2. The V gene's germline CDR1 is DFQATT and CDR2 SNEGSKA (reference sequence). After removal of 1 base from V and 3 bases from J, the junction contained 6 bases not matched to a gene. The CDR3 consists of 16 residues. Incomplete CDR3 DNA: TGCAGTGCTAGAGTAGGCGGGAGGGCTGACACCGGGGAG. Amino acids: CSARVGGRADTGE. The full CDR3 protein is CSARVGGRADTGELFF.

Details on this clone: The CDR3 is cut off 3 residues early in the read; its end comes from the germline J gene. This chain links TRBV19 with TRBJ2-2; 9 bases line up with TRBD1. The CDR3 runs to 15 residues. Trimming cost V 11 bases and J 2 bases; bases outside gene matches: 9. CDR1 is LNHDA and CDR2 is SQIVND in the germline V gene (reference sequence). The CDR3 is CAASRDRANTGELFF. The sequenced CDR3 bases are TGTGCCGCCTCTCGGGACAGGGCCAACACCGGGGAG. Filled out from reference TRBV19 and TRBJ2-2, the complete variable domain reads DGGITQSPKYLFRKEGQNVTLSCEQNLNHDAMYWYRQDPGQGLRLIYYSQIVNDFQKGDIAEGYSVSREKKESFPLTVTSAQKNPTAFYLCAASRDRANTGELFFGEGSRLTVL.

Turning to this clone: With the read ending 3 residues before the CDR3 end, the germline J gene is used to fill in that end. The chain uses TRBV5-1 and TRBJ2-4; D is unresolved. Germline CDR1 reads SGHRS; CDR2 reads YFSETQ. This CDR3 contains 16 residues. V was clipped by 2 bases and J by 0 bases, with 12 bases between them. The part of the CDR3 DNA that was read is TGCGCCAGCAGCTTATCACCCAGGTTAGCCAAAAACATT. Translating gives CASSLSPRLAKNI. The CDR3 reads in full as CASSLSPRLAKNIQYF.

In the case of this clone: The read gets to within 3 residues of the CDR3 end, and the germline J gene fills in the rest. The chain uses TRBV7-2 and TRBJ2-5; 9 bases line up with TRBD1. CDR3 length: 14 residues. Germline-derived CDR1 and CDR2 are SGHTA and FQGNSA. The V segment lost 6 bases and the J segment 7 bases; nucleotides outside the gene matches: 9. CDR3 in amino acids: CASSPGQGVGTQYF. The part of the CDR3 DNA that was read is TGTGCCAGCAGTCCGGGACAGGGTGTGGGGACC.

On this clone itself: The read falls 3 residues short of the CDR3 end, and the missing part is taken from the germline J gene. This rearrangement joins TRBV5-5 to TRBJ2-7; 9 nucleotides align to TRBD1. Germline V gene data show CDR1 as SGHKS and CDR2 as YYEKEE (reference sequence). The CDR3 covers 15 residues. The J segment lost 3 bases and the V segment lost 0 bases, leaving 4 bases of the junction unmatched. Here the CDR3 reads CASSLAGTGLYEQYF. Partial CDR3 DNA: TGTGCCAGCAGCTTGGCCGGGACAGGGCTCTACGAG.

Concerning this clone itself: The sequenced fragment ends 3 residues before the CDR3 boundary, so the rest is inferred from the germline J gene. The chain couples TRBV9 to TRBJ1-6; TRBD1 agrees at 12 bases. The V segment lost 2 bases and the J segment 5 bases; nucleotides outside the gene matches: 8. CDR3 length equals 18 residues. Germline V gives CDR1 SGDLS, CDR2 YYNGEE. The CDR3 spells CASSVGQGAAGNNSPLHF. Incomplete CDR3 DNA: TGTGCCAGCAGCGTGGGACAGGGGGCGGCTGGGAATAATTCACCC.

This CDR3 reads CSARAPPRLNEKLFF. The sequenced CDR3 bases are TGCAGTGCTAGAGCCCCCCCCAGGCTTAATGAAAAA. The rearrangement joins TRBV20-1 to TRBJ1-4; D is unclear. The observed sequence ends 3 residues before the CDR3 terminus, with the missing tail filled in from the germline J gene. The CDR3 has 15 amino acids. Trimming cost V 1 base and J 4 bases, with 13 bases left between them. Germline CDR1 and CDR2: DFQATT and SNEGSKA (reference sequence).